This T cell receptor (beta chain) was profiled in a study of T cells in Graves' hyperthyroidism and ophthalmopathy. TCR beta CDR3 region amplification was performed from RNA transcripts. With the HTBI primer set, the TCR CDR3 went through a first round of RT-PCR. TCRdb itself ran the multiplex PCR reads through MiXCR, one entry per CDR3 protein. This sample has about 700,000 distinct CDR3 sequences, with around 13% found just once. This clonotype was seen many times. This CDR3 is built from 17 residues. V lost 3 bases to trimming and J lost 5 bases; unmatched junction nucleotides: 12. Germline V gene sequence: CDR1 KGHDR, CDR2 SFDVKD.

Source material: blood. The receptor's source is a woman aged 18-29 years with Graves' hyperthyroidism. J is TRBJ2-5 and V is TRBV24-1, with 9 bases aligning to TRBD2. The CDR3 DNA reads as TGTGCCACCAGTGATCCCTTGACTAGCGGAGGCGGGGAGACCCAGTACTTC. The encoded protein is CATSDPLTSGGGETQYF.